The next 17 T cell receptor beta chains were all read from a single sample in a study of PD-1 blockade in mismatch repair-deficient tumors. Clones were read by immunoSEQ multiplex PCR, and TCRdb kept only the in-frame ones, dropping some. Of more than 15,000 clones in the sample, about 80% are singletons; the top ten hold 3.4%. Sequences were derived from PBMCs, sampled 4 weeks after starting pembrolizumab. The origin of the receptors is an adult with mismatch repair-deficient cancer.

This clone was seen once. The chain uses TRBV5-4 and TRBJ2-5; tentative D call: TRBD2 (6 bases). The CDR3 consists of 16 residues. Germline loops: CDR1 SGHNT, CDR2 YYREEE (reference sequence). Trimming took off 0 bases at V and 4 bases at J, with 16 bases between the two ends. Here the CDR3 reads CASSLASALGVETQYF. The CDR3, as DNA: TGTGCCAGCAGCTTGGCTAGCGCGTTGGGGGTAGAGACCCAGTACTTC.

The CDR3 here is CASSETSGRADEQFF. In nucleotides, the CDR3 is TGTGCCAGCAGTGAAACTAGCGGGAGGGCCGATGAGCAGTTCTTC. The chain has TRBV2 and TRBJ2-1; TRBD2 matches 13 bases. CDR3 length: 15 residues. V lost 2 bases, J lost 8 bases, and 3 bases stayed unmatched. The germline V gene has CDR1 SNHLY and CDR2 FYNNEI.

This chain uses TRBV11-3 with TRBJ1-1; 7 bases fit TRBD1. With V trimmed by 4 bases and J by 11 bases, 10 bases remained unmatched. The CDR3 sequence is 13 residues long. Germline CDR1 and CDR2: SGHNT and YENEEA. In DNA form, the CDR3 reads TGTGCCAGCAGCTCCTTACGACAGGGTCCGGCTTTCTTT. Amino acid sequence: CASSSLRQGPAFF.

V and J are TRBV11-2 and TRBJ1-6; D is ambiguous. The germline CDR1 and CDR2 sequences are SGHAT and FQNNGV. V was pared by 1 base and J by 7 bases, with 11 bases between. CDR3 length: 15 residues. CDR3 residues: CASSLGLPGNSPLHF. CDR3 sequence (DNA): TGTGCCAGCAGCTTAGGCCTCCCGGGGAATTCACCCCTCCACTTT.

The chain couples TRBV13 to TRBJ2-7; TRBD2 agrees at 13 bases. This CDR3 has 17 residues. Trimming removed 0 bases from V and 3 bases from J; junction bases left unmatched: 5. CDR1 is PRHDT and CDR2 is FYEKMQ in the germline V gene (reference sequence). DNA of the CDR3: TGTGCCAGCAGCTTAGGCGGGACTAGCGGGAATTTCTACGAGCAGTACTTC. Translating it yields CASSLGGTSGNFYEQYF.

This clone appeared a single time. V usage is TRBV7-3 and J usage is TRBJ2-2, with 7 bases lining up with TRBD1. CDR3 length equals 15 residues. Germline CDR1 and CDR2: SGHTA and FQGTGA. V dropped 5 bases and J dropped 0; count of bases not matched to a gene: 3. CDR3 nucleotide sequence: TGTGCCAGCAGCCCCACAGGGGCGAACACCGGGGAGCTGTTTTTT. It yields the protein CASSPTGANTGELFF.

The CDR3 protein is CASSLGARQKVGELFF. For the CDR3, the DNA is TGTGCCAGCAGCTTAGGGGCCCGACAGAAAGTGGGGGAGCTGTTTTTT. The V call is TRBV7-9, the J call TRBJ2-2, with D perhaps matching TRBD1 (5 bases). The CDR3 sequence is 16 residues long. The germline CDR1 and CDR2 sequences are SEHNR and FQNEAQ (reference sequence). Trimming stripped 1 base from V and 8 bases from J, with 17 bases between.

As regards this clone: Other DNA sequences in this sample translate to the same CDR3. The chain joins TRBV5-1 to TRBJ2-3; 10 nucleotides agree with TRBD2. CDR3 length: 16 amino acids. From germline, CDR1 is SGHRS and CDR2 YFSETQ. The V segment lost 3 bases and the J segment 2 bases; nucleotides outside the gene matches: 6. For the CDR3, the DNA is TGCGCCAGCAGCTCAGGACTAGCGGAGCTCACAGATACGCAGTATTTT. Encoded protein: CASSSGLAELTDTQYF.

The chain couples TRBV7-8 to TRBJ1-2; 10 bases line up with TRBD1. The ends lost 4 bases at V and 8 bases at J; junction bases unmatched: 13. CDR3 length equals 16 residues. Germline CDR1 reads SGHVS; CDR2 reads FQNEAQ. Here the CDR3 reads CASSSGTGDFKRGYTF. CDR3 bases: TGTGCCAGCAGCTCCGGGACAGGGGACTTCAAACGGGGCTACACCTTC. Full variable domain (remainder filled in from reference TRBV7-8 and TRBJ1-2): GAGVSQSPRYKVAKRGQDVALRCDPISGHVSLFWYQQALGQGPEFLTYFQNEAQLDKSGLPSDRFFAERPEGSVSTLKIQRTQQEDSAVYLCASSSGTGDFKRGYTFGSGTRLTVV.

The chain combines TRBV7-3 with TRBJ2-2, with D perhaps matching TRBD2 (6 bases). The CDR3 has 16 amino acids. The V and J ends lost 3 bases and 0 bases respectively, with 11 bases between them. CDR1 and CDR2 (germline): SGHTA, FQGTGA. This chain's CDR3 is CASSFLGTPNTGELFF. The CDR3 nucleotides are TGTGCCAGCAGCTTTCTCGGGACTCCGAACACCGGGGAGCTGTTTTTT.

The rearrangement joins TRBV2 to TRBJ2-1; 7 bases align to TRBD2. Trimming took 6 bases from V and 5 from J; bases not matched to a gene: 10. Germline CDR1 SNHLY, CDR2 FYNNEI. This CDR3 contains 15 residues. CDR3 DNA sequence: TGTGCCAGCAGCGCTCCACCTAGCGGTAACAATGAGCAGTTCTTC. Its protein is CASSAPPSGNNEQFF.

This clone was seen once. The rearrangement joins TRBV18 to TRBJ2-3; 13 bases are a match to TRBD2. The CDR3 length is 16 residues. Germline trimming cut 3 bases from V and 3 bases from J; bases unmatched to any gene: 3. Germline V CDR1 and CDR2: KGHSH, LQKENI. The CDR3 sequence: CASSPRTSGRTDTQYF. As DNA, the CDR3 is TGTGCCAGCTCACCGAGGACTAGCGGGAGAACAGATACGCAGTATTTT.

V is TRBV5-1 and J is TRBJ2-7; the D is unclear. The CDR3 spans 15 residues. Germline values: CDR1 SGHRS, CDR2 YFSETQ. Between the trimmed V and J ends, which lost 2 bases and 0 bases, there was a span of 12 bases. The CDR3 sequence: CASSFHPRSSYEQYF. The CDR3 nucleotides are TGCGCCAGCAGCTTTCATCCGAGGAGCTCCTACGAGCAGTACTTC.

This clone was found once. The chain couples TRBV28 to TRBJ1-2, with 9 bases identical to TRBD1. Unmatched junction bases numbered 7, after V lost 0 bases and J lost 5 bases. There are 16 residues in the CDR3. Germline loops: CDR1 MDHEN, CDR2 SYDVKM. The CDR3: CASSLWGDREFYGYTF. CDR3 nucleotides: TGTGCCAGCAGTTTATGGGGGGACAGGGAATTTTATGGCTACACCTTC.

The V and J genes are TRBV29-1 and TRBJ1-2; 7 nucleotides line up with TRBD1. With 8 bases clipped from V and 7 bases from J, the junction kept 13 bases outside the gene matches. Germline CDR1 SQVTM, CDR2 ANQGSEA. The CDR3 extends over 13 amino acids. CDR3 in DNA: TGCAGCACCTCGAGGTCAGGGGGTGGTGGCTACACCTTC. It specifies CSTSRSGGGGYTF.

The chain carries TRBV5-5 and TRBJ2-7; D is perhaps TRBD1 (6 bases). This CDR3 comprises 13 residues. The V and J ends lost 3 bases and 5 bases respectively, with 12 bases between them. Germline lookup yields CDR1 SGHKS and CDR2 YYEKEE (reference sequence). CDR3 region: CASSSTGSHEQYF. In DNA, the CDR3 is TGTGCCAGCAGCTCAACAGGGTCCCACGAGCAGTACTTC. The full variable domain, rest sourced from reference TRBV5-5 and TRBJ2-7, is DAGVTQSPTHLIKTRGQQVTLRCSPISGHKSVSWYQQVLGQGPQFIFQYYEKEERGRGNFPDRFSARQFPNYSSELNVNALLLGDSALYLCASSSTGSHEQYFGPGTRLTVT.

The CDR3 region has the DNA TGCGCCAGCAGCTGGGGACAGTCTAATGGCTACACCTTC. It codes for CASSWGQSNGYTF. The V and J genes are TRBV5-1 and TRBJ1-2; 7 positions agree with TRBD1. This CDR3 has 13 amino acids. V was clipped by 3 bases and J by 6 bases; unmatched bases: 5. Germline CDR1 is SGHRS and CDR2 is YFSETQ.